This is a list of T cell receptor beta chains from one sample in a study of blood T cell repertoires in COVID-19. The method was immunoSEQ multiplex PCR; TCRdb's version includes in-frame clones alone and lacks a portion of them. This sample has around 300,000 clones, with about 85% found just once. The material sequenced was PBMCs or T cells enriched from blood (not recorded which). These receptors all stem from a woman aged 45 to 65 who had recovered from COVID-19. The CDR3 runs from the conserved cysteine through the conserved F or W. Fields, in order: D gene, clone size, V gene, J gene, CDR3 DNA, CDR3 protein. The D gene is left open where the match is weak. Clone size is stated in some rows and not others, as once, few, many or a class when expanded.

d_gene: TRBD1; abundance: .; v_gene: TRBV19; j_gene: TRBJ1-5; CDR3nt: TGTGCCAGTAGACCACGGGACAGGGGCGTTGGCAATCAGCCCCAGCATTTT; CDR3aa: CASRPRDRGVGNQPQHF
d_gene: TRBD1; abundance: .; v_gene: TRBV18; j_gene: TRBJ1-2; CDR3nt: TGTGCCAGCTCACCCACAGGGGGGCGCTATGGCTACACCTTC; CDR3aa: CASSPTGGRYGYTF
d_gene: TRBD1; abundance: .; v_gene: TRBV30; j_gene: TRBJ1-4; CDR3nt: TGTGCCTGGAGTGACACCCAGGGGGCCGGAGTATCAACTAATGAAAAACTGTTTTTT; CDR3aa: CAWSDTQGAGVSTNEKLFF
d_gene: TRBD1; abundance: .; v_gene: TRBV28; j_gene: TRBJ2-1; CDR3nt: TGTGCCAGCGGCGACAGGGGTAATGAGCAGTTCTTC; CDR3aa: CASGDRGNEQFF
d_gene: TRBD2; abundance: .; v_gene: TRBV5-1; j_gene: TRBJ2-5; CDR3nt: TGCGCCAGCAGCTTGGGTGGACTAGCAAGTGAGACCCAGTACTTC; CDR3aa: CASSLGGLASETQYF
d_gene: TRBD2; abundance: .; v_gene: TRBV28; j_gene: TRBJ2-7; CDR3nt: TGTGCCAGCAGTTTGGGCCTAGCGGGAGTGGGTGAGCAGTACTTC; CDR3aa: CASSLGLAGVGEQYF
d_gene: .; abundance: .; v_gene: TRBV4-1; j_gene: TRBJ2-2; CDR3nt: TGCGCCAGCAGCCAAGACCCAGCGGGTGCGAACACCGGGGAGCTGTTTTTT; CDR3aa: CASSQDPAGANTGELFF
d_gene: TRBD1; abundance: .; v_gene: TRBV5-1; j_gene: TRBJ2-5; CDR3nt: TGCGCCAGCAGCAAGGACAGGATAGAGACCCAGTACTTC; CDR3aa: CASSKDRIETQYF
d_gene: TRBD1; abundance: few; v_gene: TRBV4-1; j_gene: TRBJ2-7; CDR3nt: TGCGCCAGCAGCCAAGAGGGGACCGGGACAGGATCCTACGAGCAGTACTTC; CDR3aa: CASSQEGTGTGSYEQYF
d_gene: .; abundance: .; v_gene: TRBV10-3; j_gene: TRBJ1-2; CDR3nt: TGTGCCATCAGTGAGGGAGGTAACTATGGCTACACCTTC; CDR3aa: CAISEGGNYGYTF
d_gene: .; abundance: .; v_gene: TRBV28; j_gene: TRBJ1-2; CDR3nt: TGTGCCAGCAGCAGCAGGGGCGGGGGCTACACCTTC; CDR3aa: CASSSRGGGYTF
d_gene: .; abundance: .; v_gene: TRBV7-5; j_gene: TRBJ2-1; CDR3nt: TGTGCCAGGAGCAAACTCTCGCCGGGACAGGGAAATCTCGAGCAGTTCTTC; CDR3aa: CARSKLSPGQGNLEQFF
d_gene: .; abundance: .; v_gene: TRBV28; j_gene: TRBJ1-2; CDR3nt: TGTGCCAGCAGTCCCCAACAGGTGGGTGGCTACACCTTC; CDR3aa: CASSPQQVGGYTF
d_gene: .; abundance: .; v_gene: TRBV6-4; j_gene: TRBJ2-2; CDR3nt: TGTGCCAGCAGTGACGCAGGAGGCACCGGGGAGCTGTTTTTT; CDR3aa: CASSDAGGTGELFF
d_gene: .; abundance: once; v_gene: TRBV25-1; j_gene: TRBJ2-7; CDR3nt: TGTGCCAGCAGTAACCCGACAGGTTACGAGCAGTACTTC; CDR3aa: CASSNPTGYEQYF
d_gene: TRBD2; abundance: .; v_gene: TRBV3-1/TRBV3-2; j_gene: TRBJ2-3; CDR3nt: TGTGCCAGCAGCCAAGAAATAGGGACTAGCGGGGGCGCTAGCACAGATACGCAGTATTTT; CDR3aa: CASSQEIGTSGGASTDTQYF
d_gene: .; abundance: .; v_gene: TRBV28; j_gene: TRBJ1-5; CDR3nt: TGTGCCAGCAGTTCCCAGGACACGGACAATCAGCCCCAGCATTTT; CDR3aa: CASSSQDTDNQPQHF
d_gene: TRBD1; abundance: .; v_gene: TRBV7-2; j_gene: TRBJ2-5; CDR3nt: TGTGCCAGCAGCTTCCGGGACAGGGAAGAGACCCAGTACTTC; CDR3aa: CASSFRDREETQYF
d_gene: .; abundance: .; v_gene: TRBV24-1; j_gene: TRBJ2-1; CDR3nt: TGTGCCACCAGTGACACAGGAACCCCAAGAAATGAGCAGTTCTTC; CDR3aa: CATSDTGTPRNEQFF
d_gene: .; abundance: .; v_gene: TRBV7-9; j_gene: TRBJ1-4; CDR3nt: TGTGCCAGCAGGATAGGAGGGGAAGAAAAACTGTTTTTT; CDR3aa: CASRIGGEEKLFF
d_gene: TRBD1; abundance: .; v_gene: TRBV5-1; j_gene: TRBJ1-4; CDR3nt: TGCGCCAGCAGCGACACACAGGGGCCTAATGAAAAACTGTTTTTT; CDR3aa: CASSDTQGPNEKLFF
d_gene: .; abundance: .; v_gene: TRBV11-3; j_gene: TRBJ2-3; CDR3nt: TGTGCCAGCAGCTTAACTAGAGGGAGCACAGATACGCAGTATTTT; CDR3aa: CASSLTRGSTDTQYF
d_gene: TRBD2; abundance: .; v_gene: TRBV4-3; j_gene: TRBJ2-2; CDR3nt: TGCGCCAGCAGCTCTCGGCTAGCGGGAGAGTTCGGCGGGGAGCTGTTTTTT; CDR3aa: CASSSRLAGEFGGELFF
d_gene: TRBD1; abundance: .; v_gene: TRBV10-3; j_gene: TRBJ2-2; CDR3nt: TGTGCCATCAGTGACAGGGGGAGAAACACCGGGGAGCTGTTTTTT; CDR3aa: CAISDRGRNTGELFF
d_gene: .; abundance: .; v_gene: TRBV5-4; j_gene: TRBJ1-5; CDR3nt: TGTGCCAGCAGCTTAGGAGGGAGAAGCAATCAGCCCCAGCATTTT; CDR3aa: CASSLGGRSNQPQHF
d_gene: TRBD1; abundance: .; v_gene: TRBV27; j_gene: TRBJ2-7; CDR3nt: TGTGCCAGCAGTTCCCGGGACAGGGGGCACTACGAGCAGTACTTC; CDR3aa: CASSSRDRGHYEQYF
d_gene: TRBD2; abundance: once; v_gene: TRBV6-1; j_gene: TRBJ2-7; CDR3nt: TGTGCCAGCAGTGAAATTCTGCGGGAGACCTACGAGCAGTACTTC; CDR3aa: CASSEILRETYEQYF
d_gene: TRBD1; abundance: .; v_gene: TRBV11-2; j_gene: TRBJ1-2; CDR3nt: TGTGCCAGCAGCTCATTAGGACAGGGGGGAGGCGGCTACACCTTC; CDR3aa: CASSSLGQGGGGYTF
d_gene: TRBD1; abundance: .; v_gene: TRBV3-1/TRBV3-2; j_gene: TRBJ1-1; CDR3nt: TGTGCCAGCAGCCAGATGACAGGGGTGAACACTGAAGCTTTCTTT; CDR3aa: CASSQMTGVNTEAFF
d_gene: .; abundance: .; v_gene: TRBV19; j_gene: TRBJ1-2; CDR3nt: TGTGCCAGTAGTCGATCTGAGAGCTATGGCTACACCTTC; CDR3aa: CASSRSESYGYTF
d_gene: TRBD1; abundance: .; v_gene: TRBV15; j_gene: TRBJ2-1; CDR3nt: TGTGCCACCAGCAGAGTAGAGACAGGGCTCCCAGAGCAGTTCTTC; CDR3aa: CATSRVETGLPEQFF
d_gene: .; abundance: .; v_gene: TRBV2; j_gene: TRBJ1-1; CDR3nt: TGTGCCAGCAGTGCGTCAGAGGTTACTGAAGCTTTCTTT; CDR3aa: CASSASEVTEAFF
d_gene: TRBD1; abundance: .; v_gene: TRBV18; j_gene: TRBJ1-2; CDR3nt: TGTGCCAGCTCACCAAACCTTCAGGGGGTGACCTTCTATGGCTACACCTTC; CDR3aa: CASSPNLQGVTFYGYTF
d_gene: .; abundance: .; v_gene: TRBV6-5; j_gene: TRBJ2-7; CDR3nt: TGTGCCAGCATAAATAAACAGGGTGTCCCCTACGAGCAGTACTTC; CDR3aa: CASINKQGVPYEQYF
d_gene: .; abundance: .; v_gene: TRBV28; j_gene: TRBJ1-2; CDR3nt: TGTGCCAGCAGTTCTACGATTTATGGCTACACCTTC; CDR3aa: CASSSTIYGYTF
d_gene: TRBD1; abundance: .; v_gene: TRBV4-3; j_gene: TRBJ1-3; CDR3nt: TGCGCCAGCAGCCAATGGACAGGGACGGCCGGAAACACCATATATTTT; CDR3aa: CASSQWTGTAGNTIYF
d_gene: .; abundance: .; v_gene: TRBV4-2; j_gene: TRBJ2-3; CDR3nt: TGTGCCAGCAGCCCTTATAGTGGTGGCACAGATACGCAGTATTTT; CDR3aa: CASSPYSGGTDTQYF
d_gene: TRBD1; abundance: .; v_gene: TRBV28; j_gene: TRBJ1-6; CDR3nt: TGTGCCAGCAGGGGAATTGGGACAGGGGACTCACCCCTCCACTTT; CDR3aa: CASRGIGTGDSPLHF
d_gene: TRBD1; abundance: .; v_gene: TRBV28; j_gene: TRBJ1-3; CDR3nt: TGTGCCAGCAGTTTGGGGACAGCCTCTGGAAACACCATATATTTT; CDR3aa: CASSLGTASGNTIYF
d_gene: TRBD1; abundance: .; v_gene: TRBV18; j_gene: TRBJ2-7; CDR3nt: TGTGCCAGCTCCCAGGCCCAGGGGGCCTCCTACGAGCAGTACTTC; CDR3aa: CASSQAQGASYEQYF
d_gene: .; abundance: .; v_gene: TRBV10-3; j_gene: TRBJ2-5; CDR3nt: TGTGCCATCAGTGACCCAGGGGAAGAGACCCAGTACTTC; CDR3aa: CAISDPGEETQYF
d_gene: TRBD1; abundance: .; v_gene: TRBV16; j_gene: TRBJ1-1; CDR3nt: TGTGCCAGCAGCCAATCGTCAGGACAGGGGTTACCTTTCTTT; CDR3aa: CASSQSSGQGLPFF